The next 21 T cell receptor beta chains were all read from a single sample in a study of Ad26.COV2.S vaccination and SARS-CoV-2 variants (dated by TCRdb to 2020 to 2022). The receptor library was made with the immunoSEQ multiplex PCR assay. Imported from immuneACCESS, the table was reduced by TCRdb to in-frame sequences with V and J called. These copies leave out some clones; in studies compared against another copy, an unresolved V gene accounts for under half, and the cause of the remainder is not known. The sample yields 300,000 to 400,000 clones; 85% to 90% were counted once. The leading ten clones occupy approximately 5% of the sample. Explained via the paper, the treatment or condition label denotes: some 19 received Ad26.COV2.S at low or high dose, single or two shots; roughly five received placebo; per-sample allocation not given. Repertoires of vaccine and placebo recipients were sequenced from samples collected on day 63 after the first injection.

The source material was peripheral blood, sampled in a trial of Ad26.COV2.S vaccine versus placebo. The receptors stem from a person aged 18 to 59 who received the Ad26.COV2.S COVID-19 vaccine or a placebo.

The chain is built from TRBV2 and TRBJ2-7; 8 bases fit TRBD1. Trimming took 4 bases from V and 9 from J; bases not matched to a gene: 8. In germline, CDR1 is SNHLY, CDR2 FYNNEI. This CDR3 comprises 13 residues. The CDR3 nucleotides read TGTGCCAGCAGTGGGACAGACAGGGGCGGGCAGTACTTC. Translation: CASSGTDRGGQYF.

The chain combines TRBV28 with TRBJ1-3; D might be TRBD1 (5 bases). The CDR3 length is 14 residues. V was pared by 4 bases and J by 0 bases, with 7 bases between. Germline assignment: CDR1 MDHEN and CDR2 SYDVKM. The CDR3 DNA reads TGTGCCAGCAGTTCGGACATCTCTGGAAACACCATATATTTT. This translates into CASSSDISGNTIYF.

J is TRBJ1-1 and V is TRBV5-6; D might be TRBD1 (5 bases). The germline V gene encodes CDR1 SGHDT and CDR2 YYEEEE. There are 14 residues in the CDR3. V lost 4 bases and J 7 bases, leaving 17 bases between the germline ends. As DNA, the CDR3 is TGTGCCAGCAGCCTCCCGACAGAGACCTTTGAAGCTTTCTTT. It specifies CASSLPTETFEAFF.

The rearrangement uses TRBV15 and TRBJ2-1; 7 bases are shared with TRBD1. V was clipped by 1 base and J by 6 bases; unmatched bases: 6. The CDR3 has 15 residues. Germline-derived CDR1 and CDR2 are LNHNV and YYDKDF (reference sequence). The CDR3 coding sequence is TGTGCCACCAGCAGAGGACAGGGATCATTCAATGAGCAGTTCTTC. Protein product: CATSRGQGSFNEQFF. Full variable domain (rest looked up from reference TRBV15 and TRBJ2-1): DAMVIQNPRYQVTQFGKPVTLSCSQTLNHNVMYWYQQKSSQAPKLLFHYYDKDFNNEADTPDNFQSRRPNTSFCFLDIRSPGLGDTAMYLCATSRGQGSFNEQFFGPGTRLTVL.

This chain links TRBV29-1 with TRBJ2-7, with a tentative D call TRBD2 (5 bases). Germline assignment: CDR1 SQVTM and CDR2 ANQGSEA. Trimming left V 4 bases short and J 6 bases short, with 10 bases between. This CDR3 region has 11 residues. In DNA form, the CDR3 reads TGCAGCGTTGTATCGGGGTTCGAGCAGTACTTC. It encodes CSVVSGFEQYF.

This chain uses TRBV27 with TRBJ2-7; perhaps TRBD1 as D (5 bases). This CDR3 is built from 15 residues. The V gene lost 4 bases and the J gene lost 0 bases, with 13 bases spanning the gap. The germline V gene encodes CDR1 MNHEY and CDR2 SMNVEV (reference sequence). CDR3 DNA: TGTGCCAGCAGTTCGACAGCTTCCCCCTCCTACGAGCAGTACTTC. Translating gives CASSSTASPSYEQYF.

The chain is built from TRBV4-2 and TRBJ2-2; no clear D. The germline V gene encodes CDR1 LGHNA and CDR2 YNFKEQ. With 0 bases removed from V and 6 bases from J, the gap between germline ends came to 5 bases. The CDR3 totals 13 residues. The CDR3 bases are TGTGCCAGCAGCCAAGATCAGGCCGGGGAGCTGTTTTTT. This encodes CASSQDQAGELFF.

The genes are TRBV5-1 and TRBJ2-3; 7 positions agree with TRBD2. The CDR3 loop spans 15 amino acids. Germline trimming cut 0 bases from V and 5 bases from J; bases unmatched to any gene: 6. Germline CDR1 and CDR2: SGHRS and YFSETQ. CDR3 protein: CASSLAASGKDTQYF. DNA of the CDR3: TGCGCCAGCAGCTTGGCGGCTAGCGGAAAAGATACGCAGTATTTT.

The gene calls are TRBV5-1 and TRBJ2-3; TRBD1 aligns across 9 bases. The CDR3 is made up of 16 amino acids. Germline CDR1 SGHRS, CDR2 YFSETQ. V dropped 5 bases and J dropped 4; count of bases not matched to a gene: 11. CDR3: CASSHSRDRVSDTQYF. CDR3 coding DNA: TGCGCCAGCAGTCACAGCCGGGACAGGGTGTCAGATACGCAGTATTTT.

The genes are TRBV7-2 and TRBJ2-3; the match to TRBD2 covers 10 bases. CDR1 and CDR2 from the germline V gene are SGHTA and FQGNSA. The CDR3 loop spans 16 amino acids. Germline trimming cut 6 bases from V and 3 bases from J; bases unmatched to any gene: 9. CDR3 DNA sequence: TGTGCCAGCAGTGCTAGCGGGGGCTTAAATACAGATACGCAGTATTTT. Translation gives CASSASGGLNTDTQYF.

This chain links TRBV19 with TRBJ1-5; TRBD1 might be the D (6 bases). There are 17 residues in the CDR3. Trimming left V 3 bases short and J 1 base short, with 16 bases between. Germline lookup yields CDR1 LNHDA and CDR2 SQIVND (reference sequence). For the CDR3, the DNA is TGTGCCAGTAGTATTCTGTCAGGGGACAAGAGCAATCAGCCCCAGCATTTT. Its protein is CASSILSGDKSNQPQHF.

This chain connects TRBV18 to TRBJ2-3; D ambiguous. The V gene's germline CDR1 is KGHSH and CDR2 LQKENI. V was trimmed by 2 bases and J by 4 bases, leaving 4 bases between them. The CDR3 contains 12 residues. CDR3 sequence: CASSPGPDTQYF. The CDR3 region has the DNA TGTGCCAGCTCACCAGGTCCAGATACGCAGTATTTT.

The rearrangement uses TRBV5-4 and TRBJ2-3; 7 bases are shared with TRBD1. In germline, CDR1 is SGHNT, CDR2 YYREEE (reference sequence). V gave up 0 bases and J gave up 0 bases; unmatched junction bases: 1. The CDR3 sequence is 15 residues long. This chain's CDR3 is CASSLDRGSTDTQYF. Here the CDR3 DNA reads TGTGCCAGCAGCTTGGACAGGGGTAGCACAGATACGCAGTATTTT.

The chain joins TRBV15 to TRBJ2-7, with a tentative D call TRBD1 (6 bases). Looked up from germline, CDR1 is LNHNV and CDR2 is YYDKDF (reference sequence). The CDR3 extends over 13 amino acids. With 6 bases removed from V and 6 bases from J, the gap between germline ends came to 15 bases. In DNA form, the CDR3 reads TGTGCCACCAGGTTCAGGGGATCGTCCGAGCAGTACTTC. Amino acids: CATRFRGSSEQYF.

The V and J genes are TRBV3-1 (or the pseudogene TRBV3-2) and TRBJ1-1; possibly TRBD1 for D (5 bases). The CDR3 has 14 amino acids. Trimming left V 1 base short and J 4 bases short, with 10 bases between. Germline V gene sequence: CDR1 LGHDT, CDR2 YNNKEL (reference sequence). CDR3 in DNA: TGTGCCAGCAGCCAAGGGGGGGAGGGCACTGAAGCTTTCTTT. It specifies CASSQGGEGTEAFF.

The CDR3: CASSQVKGNTGELFF. For the CDR3, the DNA is TGTGCCAGCAGCCAAGTTAAAGGGAACACCGGGGAGCTGTTTTTT. This chain joins TRBV4-2 and TRBJ2-2; no definite D call. CDR1 and CDR2 from the germline V gene are LGHNA and YNFKEQ. The CDR3 consists of 15 residues. Trimming cost V 1 base and J 1 base, with 7 bases left between them.

This chain connects TRBV29-1 to TRBJ1-2, with 7 bases matching TRBD1. CDR1 SQVTM and CDR2 ANQGSEA come from the germline V gene. V lost 3 bases and J lost 6; bases outside the gene matches: 1. This CDR3 contains 11 residues. CDR3 sequence reads: CSVEGTDGYTF. For the CDR3, the DNA is TGCAGCGTTGAGGGGACAGATGGCTACACCTTC.

This clone was found once. V and J are TRBV18 and TRBJ2-7, with TRBD2 matching 7 bases. The CDR3 extends over 11 amino acids. In germline, CDR1 is KGHSH, CDR2 LQKENI. The V segment lost 8 bases and the J segment 3 bases; nucleotides outside the gene matches: 1. The CDR3 loop reads CASRGDYEQYF. CDR3 nucleotides: TGTGCCAGCCGGGGGGACTACGAGCAGTACTTC.

The V call is TRBV5-6, the J call TRBJ1-3, with 8 positions matching TRBD1. Unmatched junction bases numbered 7, after V lost 4 bases and J lost 4 bases. The CDR3 loop spans 15 amino acids. From germline, CDR1 is SGHDT and CDR2 YYEEEE. The CDR3 sequence is CASSQGQGGGNTIYF. In DNA, the CDR3 is TGTGCCAGCAGCCAAGGACAGGGAGGAGGAAACACCATATATTTT.

This chain joins TRBV29-1 and TRBJ2-1; D perhaps matches TRBD2 (5 bases). V was trimmed by 3 bases and J by 10 bases, leaving 10 bases between them. This CDR3 spans 11 amino acids. Per the germline V gene, CDR1 is SQVTM and CDR2 is ANQGSEA. CDR3: CSVESSGEQFF. DNA for the CDR3: TGCAGCGTTGAGAGCTCGGGAGAGCAGTTCTTC.

V usage is TRBV30 and J usage is TRBJ2-1, with D possibly being TRBD1 (7 bases). Between the trimmed V and J ends, which lost 4 bases and 14 bases, there was a span of 15 bases. This CDR3 comprises 11 residues. Germline CDR1 GTSNPN, CDR2 SVGIG (reference sequence). Here the CDR3 reads CAWTGGSLKFF. In DNA form, the CDR3 reads TGTGCCTGGACAGGGGGGTCTCTTAAGTTCTTC.